Detailed here is one T cell receptor beta chain. Its antigen is not known. These data originate in a study of T cells in localized non-small cell lung cancer. CDR3 length: 13 residues. The germline V and J ends were trimmed by 0 bases and 7 bases, with 7 bases remaining between them. Germline V CDR1 and CDR2: KGHSH, LQKENI. Study-wide results and caveats: Appearances in adjacent lung were noted for a median 57 of the top 100 tumor clones.

This table comes from immunoSEQ multiplex PCR, and its TCRdb copy is limited to in-frame clones, with some not included. The sample has under 60,000 clones, about nine tenths seen once. The clonotype was recovered from a male donor at least 60 years old with stage III squamous cell lung carcinoma. V and J are TRBV18 and TRBJ1-5, with unresolved D. Sample: peripheral blood, taken before any cancer treatment. The CDR3, as DNA: TGTGCCAGCTCACCACCGGTCGGGCAGCCCCAGCATTTT. Amino acids: CASSPPVGQPQHF.